This T cell receptor (beta chain) was observed in a study of T cells in Graves' hyperthyroidism and ophthalmopathy. General study points: Most thyroid clonotypes expanded above 0.001 appeared in blood too.

Germline V gene sequence: CDR1 LNHDA, CDR2 SQIVND (reference sequence). The CDR3 covers 14 residues. Trimming cost V 3 bases and J 7 bases, with 14 bases left between them. For this clonotype: The antigen remains undetermined.

Clinical Activity Scores of at least 3, NOSPECS grades of at least 4 and durations under 3 months characterized ophthalmopathy patients. Using RNA transcripts as the source, TCR beta CDR3 regions were amplified. When the TCR CDR3 underwent first-round RT-PCR, the HTBI primer set was used. MiXCR, applied by TCRdb to the multiplex PCR reads, yields one record per CDR3 protein. The sample has roughly 600,000 distinct CDR3 sequences, 13% to 15% seen once. The clonotype comes from a woman in her 50s with Graves' ophthalmopathy. The V and J genes are TRBV19 and TRBJ2-3, with D hard to call. Sequenced input: blood. CDR3 DNA: TGTGCCAGTAGTATGGTACAGAAGACTTATACGCAGTATTTT. Translated: CASSMVQKTYTQYF. The complete variable domain, with remaining parts taken from reference TRBV19 and TRBJ2-3, reads DGGITQSPKYLFRKEGQNVTLSCEQNLNHDAMYWYRQDPGQGLRLIYYSQIVNDFQKGDIAEGYSVSREKKESFPLTVTSAQKNPTAFYLCASSMVQKTYTQYFGPGTRLTVL.